What follows are 25 T cell receptor beta chains derived from one specimen sequenced in a study of shared clonotypes between healthy human individuals. Profiled with immunoSEQ multiplex PCR; TCRdb holds only in-frame clones, not every one. The sample lists 2 million to 2.5 million clones, about nine tenths occurring once. The sequenced sample consisted of naive CD4+ T cells from PBMCs. Subset meaning: CD45RA+ positively selected. The receptors stem from a man younger than 35 in good health. Some clones in this sample may be carry-over from other donors' samples.

The J gene is TRBJ1-6, the V gene TRBV10-3; D not resolved. The CDR3 covers 15 residues. V was pared by 3 bases and J by 10 bases, with 16 bases between. CDR1 is ENHRY and CDR2 is SYGVKD in the germline V gene. The CDR3: CAISDGRGRRSPLHF. CDR3 DNA: TGTGCCATCAGTGACGGTAGAGGGCGGAGGTCACCCCTCCACTTT.

About this clone itself: At the DNA level, this CDR3 is encoded by other sequences in the same sample as well. The chain is built from TRBV7-3 and TRBJ2-7; 7 bases align to TRBD2. The V gene's germline CDR1 is SGHTA and CDR2 FQGTGA. V was pared by 5 bases and J by 6 bases, with 4 bases of the junction left unmatched. The CDR3 runs to 12 residues. CDR3 loop: CASSPSSGEQYF. The CDR3 bases are TGTGCCAGCAGCCCTTCTAGCGGCGAGCAGTACTTC.

The genes are TRBV25-1 and TRBJ2-5, with D tentatively TRBD1 or TRBD2 (5 bases each). CDR1 MGHDK and CDR2 SYGVNS come from the germline V gene. The CDR3 spans 18 residues. Trimming removed 2 bases at V and 3 bases at J, with 22 bases between. In DNA, the CDR3 is TGTGCCAGCAGTGAACGTGAGGGGTTACAGTGGAAAGAAGAGACCCAGTACTTC. This translates into CASSEREGLQWKEETQYF.

The rearrangement uses TRBV25-1 and TRBJ2-1; D gene ambiguous. Looked up from germline, CDR1 is MGHDK and CDR2 is SYGVNS. The V end was cut by 4 bases, the J end by 2 bases, with 12 bases between. The CDR3 loop spans 15 amino acids. This CDR3 reads CASSAFGSAYNEQFF. The CDR3 DNA sequence: TGTGCCAGCAGTGCATTCGGATCTGCCTACAATGAGCAGTTCTTC.

V and J are TRBV7-7 and TRBJ2-5; D might be TRBD1 or TRBD2, each matching 5 bases. Germline V CDR1 and CDR2: SSHAT, FNYEAQ (reference sequence). Trimming pared 0 bases from V and 4 bases from J, leaving 9 bases between. The length of the CDR3 is 14 residues. The CDR3 spells CASSLAAGAETQYF. The CDR3 DNA is TGTGCCAGCAGCTTAGCAGCCGGGGCAGAGACCCAGTACTTC.

The chain combines TRBV13 with TRBJ2-1; D is perhaps TRBD2 (6 bases). The germline CDR1 and CDR2 sequences are PRHDT and FYEKMQ (reference sequence). The CDR3 has 16 amino acids. The V gene lost 6 bases and the J gene lost 4 bases, with 19 bases spanning the gap. The CDR3 region has the DNA TGTGCCAGCAGGTCCACGCTAGCGCCAGATTACAATGAGCAGTTCTTC. The encoded protein is CASRSTLAPDYNEQFF.

The rearrangement links TRBV4-1 to TRBJ1-3; D not certain. In germline, CDR1 is MGHRA, CDR2 YSYEKL. Trimming took off 3 bases at V and 4 bases at J, with 16 bases between the two ends. The CDR3 length is 16 residues. The CDR3 coding sequence is TGCGCCAGCAGCCAGAGGCTTTCTGGAGTCGGAAACACCATATATTTT. Protein product: CASSQRLSGVGNTIYF.

In this sample, this clone turned up a few times. The chain joins TRBV28 to TRBJ1-1; TRBD1 matches 8 bases. After removal of 8 bases from V and 7 bases from J, the junction contained 15 bases not matched to a gene. The CDR3 is made up of 15 amino acids. CDR1 is MDHEN and CDR2 is SYDVKM in the germline V gene. The DNA of the CDR3 is TGTGCCAGCCACATGACAGCCGCAGGGGGCTTTGAAGCTTTCTTT. Protein sequence: CASHMTAAGGFEAFF.

The chain recombines TRBV6-5 with TRBJ2-5; 7 bases are shared with TRBD1. TRBJ2-7 explains the end of the DNA better; the J call may be wrong. Germline CDR1 MNHEY, CDR2 SVGAGI. The CDR3 totals 15 residues. CDR3 loop: CASRLLGDSRYEQYF. The DNA of the CDR3 is TGTGCCAGTCGTTTGCTCGGGGACAGTCGTTACGAGCAGTACTTC.

This rearrangement joins TRBV15 to TRBJ2-1; weak D call: TRBD1 (5 bases). Trimming removed 4 bases from V and 3 bases from J, with 16 bases in between. CDR1 is LNHNV and CDR2 is YYDKDF in the germline V gene (reference sequence). The CDR3 is made up of 16 amino acids. The DNA of the CDR3 is TGTGCCACCAGCAAGCTGCAGGGTAGTCTCTACAATGAGCAGTTCTTC. Protein sequence: CATSKLQGSLYNEQFF.

The chain joins TRBV30 to TRBJ1-5, with D tentatively TRBD1 (5 bases). CDR1 is GTSNPN, CDR2 SVGIG, per germline (reference sequence). Trimming pared 5 bases from V and 9 bases from J, leaving 20 bases between. CDR3 size: 14 residues. CDR3 DNA sequence: TGTGCCTGGGGGGAAGGGACTGCCCTTCCGCCCCAGCATTTT. It translates to CAWGEGTALPPQHF.

The chain employs TRBV6-5 and TRBJ2-2; D assignment may be TRBD1 or TRBD2 (6 bases each). CDR1 is MNHEY and CDR2 is SVGAGI in the germline V gene. There are 14 residues in the CDR3. V lost 6 bases and J lost 6, with 14 bases in between. CDR3 nucleotides: TGTGCCAGCAGGCAATCGGGGGCTTCCGGGGAGCTGTTTTTT. Translation gives CASRQSGASGELFF.

The chain couples TRBV21-1 to TRBJ2-5; TRBD1, as called in the table, went unchecked against the DNA. TRBV21-1 is reported as a pseudogene. This CDR3 spans 18 amino acids. As DNA, the CDR3 is TGTGCCAGCAGCAAAGGGATTTCCGGGACAGGACACCAAGAGACCCAGTACTTC. It specifies CASSKGISGTGHQETQYF.

In its sample, this clone was seen a few times. Different DNA sequences within this sample yield the same CDR3. The genes are TRBV7-9 and TRBJ1-2; D gene uncertain. Germline CDR1 SEHNR, CDR2 FQNEAQ (reference sequence). This CDR3 is 8 amino acids long. V was shortened by 3 bases and J by 13 bases, with 3 bases between the two germline ends. CDR3 coding DNA: TGTGCCAGCAGCTTGAGCACCTTC. It is translated as CASSLSTF. Full variable domain (missing parts from reference TRBV7-9 and TRBJ1-2): DTGVSQNPRHKITKRGQNVTFRCDPISEHNRLYWYRQTLGQGPEFLTYFQNEAQLEKSRLLSDRFSAERPKGSFSTLEIQRTEQGDSAMYLCASSLSTFGSGTRLTVV.

This chain joins TRBV27 and TRBJ2-5, with a possible D match to TRBD2 (5 bases). This CDR3 is 16 amino acids long. Trimming removed 2 bases from V and 5 bases from J, with 18 bases in between. Germline V gives CDR1 MNHEY, CDR2 SMNVEV (reference sequence). In DNA, the CDR3 is TGTGCCAGCAGTTTACTCCCGGGAATTGAGGTGGAGACCCAGTACTTC. This encodes CASSLLPGIEVETQYF.

The chain uses TRBV10-3 and TRBJ1-6, with D uncertain. Germline V gives CDR1 ENHRY, CDR2 SYGVKD. V lost 6 bases, J lost 10 bases, and 13 bases lay in between. This CDR3 has 13 residues. For the CDR3, the DNA is TGTGCCATCAGGGACGCATACGAGTCACCCCTCCACTTT. It codes for CAIRDAYESPLHF.

V usage is TRBV10-3 and J usage is TRBJ2-2; 14 bases are a match to TRBD2. The V gene end was trimmed by 10 bases and the J gene end by 8 bases; junction bases not matched to a gene: 3. Germline V gene lookup returns CDR1 ENHRY and CDR2 SYGVKD. The CDR3 consists of 13 residues. The CDR3 bases are TGTGCCACGACTAGCGGGAGGGCTGGGGAGCTGTTTTTT. Protein: CATTSGRAGELFF.

The genes are TRBV18 and TRBJ2-7, with a weak D call TRBD2 (5 bases). The CDR3 is made up of 14 amino acids. V was trimmed by 4 bases and J by 3 bases, leaving 13 bases between them. Germline loops: CDR1 KGHSH, CDR2 LQKENI. DNA of the CDR3: TGTGCCAGCTCACTAAGTCGGACTGACTACGAGCAGTACTTC. Translation: CASSLSRTDYEQYF.

V usage is TRBV5-1 and J usage is TRBJ2-7; no reliable D call. This CDR3 has 15 amino acids. The V end was cut by 4 bases, the J end by 0 bases, with 14 bases between. Germline V gene lookup returns CDR1 SGHRS and CDR2 YFSETQ. CDR3 sequence reads: CASSPLTASSYEQYF. The CDR3 DNA reads TGCGCCAGCAGCCCTCTAACAGCGAGCTCCTACGAGCAGTACTTC.

This rearrangement joins TRBV6-5 to TRBJ1-1; unclear D gene. Germline loops: CDR1 MNHEY, CDR2 SVGAGI. V was clipped by 6 bases and J by 4 bases, with 12 bases between them. The CDR3 is 13 residues long. CDR3 in amino acids: CASRTTLSTEAFF. The CDR3 DNA is TGTGCCAGCAGGACTACCTTGAGCACTGAAGCTTTCTTT.

The V gene is TRBV30, the J gene TRBJ1-6; 10 nucleotides match TRBD1. Germline V gene sequence: CDR1 GTSNPN, CDR2 SVGIG (reference sequence). This CDR3 comprises 15 residues. Trimming took 3 bases from V and 8 from J; bases not matched to a gene: 7. The CDR3 protein is CAWSTGTGVYSPLHF. The CDR3 nucleotides are TGTGCCTGGAGCACTGGGACAGGGGTGTATTCACCCCTCCACTTT.

This clone was detected once. The rearrangement joins TRBV9 to TRBJ1-3; perhaps TRBD1 as D (6 bases). Germline CDR1 and CDR2: SGDLS and YYNGEE. V was cut by 3 bases and J by 0 bases, with 13 bases left in between. This CDR3 comprises 16 residues. The CDR3 DNA follows: TGTGCCAGCAGCGAATCCGGGGGCTTCTCTGGAAACACCATATATTTT. This translates into CASSESGGFSGNTIYF.

The V gene is TRBV6-6, the J gene TRBJ2-7, with 8 positions matching TRBD1. This CDR3 has 16 residues. The ends lost 2 bases at V and 2 bases at J; junction bases unmatched: 8. Germline CDR1 MNHNY, CDR2 SVGAGI (reference sequence). CDR3 DNA: TGTGCCAGCAGTTACGATACAGGGGGGAAGCCCTACGAGCAGTACTTC. Residues: CASSYDTGGKPYEQYF.

This clone has just one count. The J gene is TRBJ2-2, the V gene TRBV7-3; D is unresolved. V gave up 3 bases and J gave up 1 base, with 3 bases separating them. From germline, CDR1 is SGHTA and CDR2 FQGTGA. This CDR3 spans 13 amino acids. The CDR3 DNA is TGTGCCAGCAGCTTCGGGAACACCGGGGAGCTGTTTTTT. It specifies CASSFGNTGELFF.

V gene TRBV11-3 combines with J gene TRBJ2-1, with TRBD1 matching 9 bases. V was clipped by 5 bases and J by 7 bases; unmatched bases: 9. The V gene's germline CDR1 is SGHNT and CDR2 YENEEA. The CDR3 totals 15 residues. This CDR3 is CASSGGWDRENEQFF. DNA for the CDR3: TGTGCCAGCAGCGGGGGATGGGACAGGGAAAATGAGCAGTTCTTC.